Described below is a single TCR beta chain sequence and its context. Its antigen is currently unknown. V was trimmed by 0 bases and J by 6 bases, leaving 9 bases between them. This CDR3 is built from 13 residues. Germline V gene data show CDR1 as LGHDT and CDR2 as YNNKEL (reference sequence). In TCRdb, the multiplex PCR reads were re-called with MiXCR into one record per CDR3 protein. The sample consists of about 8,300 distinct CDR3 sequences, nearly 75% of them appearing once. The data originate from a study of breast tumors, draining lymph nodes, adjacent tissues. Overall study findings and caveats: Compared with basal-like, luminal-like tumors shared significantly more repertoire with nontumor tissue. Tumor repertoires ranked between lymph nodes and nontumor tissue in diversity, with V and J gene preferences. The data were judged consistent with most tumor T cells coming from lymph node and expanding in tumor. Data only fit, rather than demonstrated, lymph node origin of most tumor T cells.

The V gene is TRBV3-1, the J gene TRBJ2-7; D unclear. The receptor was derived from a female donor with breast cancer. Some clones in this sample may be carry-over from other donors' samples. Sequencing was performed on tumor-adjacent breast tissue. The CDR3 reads CASSQDYGFEQYF. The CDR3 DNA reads TGTGCCAGCAGCCAAGATTATGGATTCGAGCAGTACTTC.